Presented here are 27 T cell receptor beta chains from one specimen sequenced in a study of CD8 T cells in Susac syndrome. Random hexamers served to reverse transcribe roughly 0.5 to 1 ug RNA. Using its own MiXCR run on the immunoSEQ multiplex PCR reads, TCRdb lists one record per CDR3 protein. The top ten hold roughly 0.12% of the sample, which has roughly 130,000 distinct CDR3 sequences, 90% to 95% seen once. Sequencing was carried out using CD4+ T cells from PBMCs. These receptors were collected from a human donor in good health.

In this sample, this clonotype turned up once. The genes are TRBV5-1 and TRBJ2-1; no firm D call. CDR1 is SGHRS, CDR2 YFSETQ, per germline. Trimming removed 2 bases from V and 9 bases from J, with 6 bases in between. The CDR3 runs 11 residues. In nucleotides, the CDR3 is TGCGCCAGCAGCTTTGCTAGTGAGCAGTTCTTC. It specifies CASSFASEQFF.

The chain employs TRBV28 and TRBJ1-2; 7 positions match TRBD1. The CDR3 loop spans 14 amino acids. Trimming at V came to 5 bases and at J to 4 bases, leaving 7 bases not matched to a gene. Germline V gene data show CDR1 as MDHEN and CDR2 as SYDVKM. CDR3 in amino acids: CASSLQGVPYGYTF. DNA of the CDR3: TGTGCCAGCAGTCTTCAGGGGGTCCCCTATGGCTACACCTTC.

The V and J genes are TRBV19 and TRBJ2-7; TRBD1 might be the D (6 bases). The V gene lost 5 bases and the J gene lost 9 bases, with 20 bases spanning the gap. The CDR3 has 14 amino acids. The germline CDR1 and CDR2 sequences are LNHDA and SQIVND (reference sequence). CDR3 DNA: TGTGCCAGTAGTCCTGGACAGACTTCGAGCGGGCAGTACTTC. Translated, it gives CASSPGQTSSGQYF.

The V and J genes are TRBV18 and TRBJ2-1; D remains ambiguous. Germline CDR1 and CDR2: KGHSH and LQKENI. CDR3 length: 12 residues. Trimming took off 2 bases at V and 2 bases at J, with 1 base between the two ends. For the CDR3, the DNA is TGTGCCAGCTCACCAGCCTACAATGAGCAGTTCTTC. Translating it yields CASSPAYNEQFF.

CDR3 nucleotide sequence: TGTGCCAGCAGCCAAGACGTTTCCCCCTACGAGCAGTACTTC. This translates into CASSQDVSPYEQYF. The gene calls are TRBV3-1 and TRBJ2-7; no reliable D call. The CDR3 runs to 14 residues. Germline V gene sequence: CDR1 LGHDT, CDR2 YNNKEL (reference sequence). V lost 0 bases to trimming and J lost 2 bases, with 8 bases between them.

The chain employs TRBV29-1 and TRBJ1-3, with D unclear. CDR3 length equals 13 residues. Germline assignment: CDR1 SQVTM and CDR2 ANQGSEA. V was pared by 5 bases and J by 1 base, with 9 bases between. DNA for the CDR3: TGCAGCGTTCAGCGGGGTTCTGGAAACACCATATATTTT. It is translated as CSVQRGSGNTIYF.

The chain links TRBV5-1 to TRBJ2-7; D possibly corresponds to TRBD1 (6 bases). Looked up from germline, CDR1 is SGHRS and CDR2 is YFSETQ. The CDR3 extends over 14 amino acids. V was shortened by 2 bases and J by 3 bases, with 12 bases between the two germline ends. In DNA form, the CDR3 reads TGCGCCAGCAGCTTTTCGGGACAACTCTACGAGCAGTACTTC. The encoded protein is CASSFSGQLYEQYF.

This clonotype was seen a single time. Given the absence of the conserved phenylalanine or tryptophan at the CDR3 end, a read error is likely. The CDR3 protein is CASSVPGHLNTEAFS. CDR3 in DNA: TGTGCCAGCAGCGTCCCGGGACACCTCAACACTGAAGCTTTCTCT. This chain uses TRBV28 with TRBJ1-1; D possibly corresponds to TRBD1 (6 bases). Trimming left V 6 bases short and J 2 bases short, with 16 bases between. From germline, CDR1 is MDHEN and CDR2 SYDVKM. The CDR3 covers 15 residues.

The J gene is TRBJ2-2, the V gene TRBV19, with D tentatively TRBD2 (6 bases). Germline V gene sequence: CDR1 LNHDA, CDR2 SQIVND (reference sequence). The CDR3 contains 14 residues. V was pared by 7 bases and J by 4 bases, with 13 bases between. The CDR3 DNA reads TGTGCCAGTAAACGGGACTTTAGCACCGGGGAGCTGTTTTTT. Protein sequence: CASKRDFSTGELFF.

To note about this clonotype: At one end, the junction sequence differs from germline, possibly due to a read error. The V call is TRBV2, the J call TRBJ2-7; a possible D gene is TRBD2 (5 bases). This CDR3 spans 12 amino acids. The V gene's germline CDR1 is SNHLY and CDR2 FYNNEI. The CDR3 region has the DNA TGTGCCAGCAGTGAAGGAGGGCCGGGAACCCTTTTC. Its protein product is CASSEGGPGTLF.

The chain couples TRBV12-3 or TRBV12-4 to TRBJ2-7; 7 bases agree with TRBD2. With 2 bases clipped from V and 7 bases from J, the junction kept 11 bases outside the gene matches. The CDR3 runs 15 residues. In DNA, the CDR3 is TGTGCCAGCAGTTTAAGACGCGGGAGCACCTCAGAGCAGTACTTC. Translated: CASSLRRGSTSEQYF.

This chain links TRBV2 with TRBJ2-7; 9 nucleotides align to TRBD2. CDR3 length: 15 amino acids. The germline V gene has CDR1 SNHLY and CDR2 FYNNEI. After removal of 3 bases from V and 1 base from J, the junction contained 4 bases not matched to a gene. This chain's CDR3 is CASSEPSGISYEQYF. The CDR3 region has the DNA TGTGCCAGCAGTGAGCCTAGCGGGATTTCCTACGAGCAGTACTTC. Together with reference TRBV2 and TRBJ2-7, the CDR3 gives the full variable domain: EPEVTQTPSHQVTQMGQEVILRCVPISNHLYFYWYRQILGQKVEFLVSFYNNEISEKSEIFDDQFSVERPDGSNFTLKIRSTKLEDSAMYFCASSEPSGISYEQYFGPGTRLTVT.

The V and J genes are TRBV7-9 and TRBJ2-3; tentatively, D is TRBD2 (5 bases). The CDR3 is 15 residues long. Germline CDR1 reads SEHNR; CDR2 reads FQNEAQ (reference sequence). V was cut by 4 bases and J by 2 bases, with 13 bases left in between. The CDR3 DNA sequence: TGTGCCAGCAGCTCGCCCTCGGGGTTCACAGATACGCAGTATTTT. Its protein is CASSSPSGFTDTQYF.

The V call is TRBV5-1, the J call TRBJ2-7, with D tentatively TRBD1 (5 bases). V lost 3 bases and J lost 4, with 14 bases in between. The CDR3 is 14 amino acids. The germline V gene has CDR1 SGHRS and CDR2 YFSETQ. The CDR3 protein is CASSSRVRAYEQYF. CDR3 DNA sequence: TGCGCCAGCAGCTCCAGGGTTCGCGCTTACGAGCAGTACTTC.

The chain couples TRBV28 to TRBJ1-1; 10 positions agree with TRBD1. Germline CDR1 MDHEN, CDR2 SYDVKM. The V gene end was trimmed by 4 bases and the J gene end by 4 bases; junction bases not matched to a gene: 6. This CDR3 region has 15 residues. The CDR3 nucleotides are TGTGCCAGCAGTTCAGGGACAGGGGCAGGCACTGAAGCTTTCTTT. Residues: CASSSGTGAGTEAFF.

The chain uses TRBV23-1 and TRBJ1-3; 7 bases agree with TRBD1. TRBV23-1 is reported as an ORF; its role is uncertain. Trimming took 3 bases from V and 5 from J; bases not matched to a gene: 10. This CDR3 contains 16 residues. The CDR3 DNA reads as TGCGCCAGCAGTCAGCCCGACAGGGAAATTCGAAACACCATATATTTT. It is translated as CASSQPDREIRNTIYF.

V is TRBV30 and J is TRBJ1-2; the D is unclear. V lost 2 bases and J lost 4, with 14 bases in between. CDR1 is GTSNPN and CDR2 is SVGIG in the germline V gene (reference sequence). This CDR3 spans 14 amino acids. The CDR3 DNA follows: TGTGCCTGGAGTTTAGTGCCAGCGAGCTATGGCTACACCTTC. Translating it yields CAWSLVPASYGYTF.

V usage is TRBV7-9 and J usage is TRBJ2-6, with D perhaps assigned TRBD1 or TRBD2 (5 bases each). Trimming left V 1 base short and J 5 bases short, with 15 bases between. The CDR3 spans 17 residues. Germline V gene lookup returns CDR1 SEHNR and CDR2 FQNEAQ (reference sequence). CDR3 sequence reads: CASSLDGLPGRANVLTF. In DNA, the CDR3 is TGTGCCAGCAGCTTAGACGGCCTACCGGGGCGGGCCAACGTCCTGACTTTC.

A single count supports this clonotype. The chain is built from TRBV19 and TRBJ2-7, with D possibly called TRBD1 or TRBD2 (5 bases each). From germline, CDR1 is LNHDA and CDR2 SQIVND (reference sequence). V lost 7 bases and J 6 bases, leaving 16 bases between the germline ends. The CDR3 covers 13 residues. The CDR3 protein is CASMGTRLGEQYF. DNA for the CDR3: TGTGCCAGTATGGGGACCCGGTTGGGCGAGCAGTACTTC. Complete variable domain (other parts from reference TRBV19 and TRBJ2-7): DGGITQSPKYLFRKEGQNVTLSCEQNLNHDAMYWYRQDPGQGLRLIYYSQIVNDFQKGDIAEGYSVSREKKESFPLTVTSAQKNPTAFYLCASMGTRLGEQYFGPGTRLTVT.

This clonotype has only a few counts. The V and J genes are TRBV29-1 and TRBJ2-3; no clear D. Germline CDR1 is SQVTM and CDR2 is ANQGSEA. The V end was cut by 3 bases, the J end by 0 bases, with 7 bases between. This CDR3 has 13 residues. CDR3 loop: CSVEVGSTDTQYF. The CDR3 bases are TGCAGCGTTGAGGTGGGGAGCACAGATACGCAGTATTTT.

The V gene is TRBV29-1, the J gene TRBJ2-5, with 12 nucleotides matching TRBD2. J gave up 1 base and V 8 bases, and 8 bases lay outside the gene matches. The CDR3 length is 15 residues. Germline values: CDR1 SQVTM, CDR2 ANQGSEA. CDR3 in DNA: TGCAGCATCAAAGGACTAGCGGGATCCCAAGAGACCCAGTACTTC. Amino acid sequence: CSIKGLAGSQETQYF.

The chain carries TRBV29-1 and TRBJ1-2; 7 bases are shared with TRBD1. The germline V gene has CDR1 SQVTM and CDR2 ANQGSEA. The CDR3 consists of 14 residues. After removal of 7 bases from V and 8 bases from J, the junction contained 16 bases not matched to a gene. CDR3 loop: CSARTGAYSRGYTF. The CDR3 DNA is TGCAGCGCCCGAACAGGGGCTTACTCGAGGGGCTACACCTTC.

The chain has TRBV9 and TRBJ2-3; D not resolved. Trimming took 0 bases from V and 8 from J, leaving 10 bases between them. The germline gives CDR1 SGDLS, CDR2 YYNGEE. The CDR3 extends over 13 amino acids. The CDR3 DNA reads as TGTGCCAGCAGCGTAGCCGGAGTAGGTACGCAGTATTTT. Translating gives CASSVAGVGTQYF.

The genes are TRBV19 and TRBJ2-7; D is ambiguous. Trimming cost V 5 bases and J 2 bases, with 7 bases left between them. CDR1 and CDR2 (germline): LNHDA, SQIVND (reference sequence). This CDR3 has 12 residues. This CDR3 is CASSQRPYEQYF. CDR3 coding DNA: TGTGCCAGTAGTCAGCGTCCCTACGAGCAGTACTTC.

This CDR3 is CASSFVDSSYEQYF. The CDR3 DNA is TGTGCCAGCAGTTTCGTCGACAGCTCCTACGAGCAGTACTTC. The chain joins TRBV28 to TRBJ2-7, with a possible D match to TRBD1 (5 bases). CDR3 size: 14 residues. Germline assignment: CDR1 MDHEN and CDR2 SYDVKM. V lost 3 bases and J lost 0, with 9 bases in between. Combining the CDR3 with reference TRBV28 and TRBJ2-7 gives the whole variable domain DVKVTQSSRYLVKRTGEKVFLECVQDMDHENMFWYRQDPGLGLRLIYFSYDVKMKEKGDIPEGYSVSREKKERFSLILESASTNQTSMYLCASSFVDSSYEQYFGPGTRLTVT.

V usage is TRBV7-9 and J usage is TRBJ2-7; D ambiguous. CDR1 and CDR2 (germline): SEHNR, FQNEAQ (reference sequence). V was trimmed by 0 bases and J by 4 bases, leaving 7 bases between them. CDR3 length equals 13 residues. The CDR3 reads CASSLAMGYEQYF. The DNA of the CDR3 is TGTGCCAGCAGCTTAGCTATGGGATACGAGCAGTACTTC. The whole variable domain, remainder taken from reference TRBV7-9 and TRBJ2-7, is DTGVSQNPRHKITKRGQNVTFRCDPISEHNRLYWYRQTLGQGPEFLTYFQNEAQLEKSRLLSDRFSAERPKGSFSTLEIQRTEQGDSAMYLCASSLAMGYEQYFGPGTRLTVT.

The rearrangement links TRBV14 to TRBJ2-7; 7 positions agree with TRBD1. With 4 bases clipped from V and 2 bases from J, the junction kept 5 bases outside the gene matches. The germline CDR1 and CDR2 sequences are SGHDN and FVKESK. This CDR3 spans 14 amino acids. In DNA form, the CDR3 reads TGTGCCAGCAGCCGCCGACAGGGACCCTACGAGCAGTACTTC. This sequence encodes CASSRRQGPYEQYF. Complete variable domain (other parts from reference TRBV14 and TRBJ2-7): EAGVTQFPSHSVIEKGQTVTLRCDPISGHDNLYWYRRVMGKEIKFLLHFVKESKQDESGMPNNRFLAERTGGTYSTLKVQPAELEDSGVYFCASSRRQGPYEQYFGPGTRLTVT.